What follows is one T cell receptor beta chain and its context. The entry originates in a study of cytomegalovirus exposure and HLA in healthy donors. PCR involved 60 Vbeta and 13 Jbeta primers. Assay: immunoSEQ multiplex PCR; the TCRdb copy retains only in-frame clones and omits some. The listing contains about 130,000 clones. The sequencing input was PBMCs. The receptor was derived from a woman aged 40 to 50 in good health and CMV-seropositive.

CDR3 DNA: TGCGCCAGCAGCTCGGCGGGAGCAGACACAGATACGCAGTATTTT. Translated, it gives CASSSAGADTDTQYF. The chain recombines TRBV5-1 with TRBJ2-3, with 7 bases that match TRBD2. After removal of 3 bases from V and 2 bases from J, the junction contained 6 bases not matched to a gene. Germline V gene sequence: CDR1 SGHRS, CDR2 YFSETQ. CDR3 size: 15 residues.